Sequencing of this TCR beta chain was carried out in a study of regulatory T cells in long-lasting Graves disease. Study-wide context: Recently diagnosed Graves' patients had received antithyroid drugs for under 3 months.

Specified time point: newly diagnosed GD, antithyroid drugs for less than 3 months. PBMC RNA served as the TCR library source. EDTA tubes received roughly 8.6 milliliters of drawn peripheral blood. To make TCR beta libraries, researchers used iRepertoire HTBI primers and Arm-PCR of CDR3 regions. Per the authors' pipeline: The samples yielded 62 TRBV and some 15 TRBJ segments. TCRdb called the multiplex PCR reads again in MiXCR, with one record for every CDR3 protein. In this record, the V and J calls reflect TCRdb's handling and not the investigators' own analysis. The sample shows some 500,000 distinct CDR3 sequences, around an eighth of them seen only once. This CDR3 comprises 16 residues. V dropped 3 bases and J dropped 2 bases, with 18 bases sitting between them. The germline CDR1 and CDR2 sequences are DFQATT and SNEGSKA (reference sequence). The sample was also reused in another study, on T cells in Graves' hyperthyroidism and ophthalmopathy.

V gene TRBV20-1 combines with J gene TRBJ2-3; TRBD1 is a possible D gene (5 bases). The sequence derives from a young man with Graves disease. Here the sequenced sample was peripheral blood mononuclear cells (PBMCs), taken at new diagnosis, from a patient treated with antithyroid drugs. The CDR3 protein is CSASSSWQGATDTQYF. The CDR3, as DNA: TGCAGTGCTAGTTCTTCGTGGCAGGGTGCCACAGATACGCAGTATTTT.